The sample holds a few counts of the clone carrying this T cell receptor beta chain. What it recognizes is unknown. These data belong to a study of T-cell memory formation after mild COVID-19. The CDR3 totals 15 residues. Germline-derived CDR1 and CDR2 are DFQATT and SNEGSKA (reference sequence). Unmatched junction bases numbered 12, after V lost 5 bases and J lost 7 bases. Study-level findings and limits: The study found balanced CD4/CD8 in clones contracting day 15 to 85 and a CD4+ lean in later expanders. Proof of SARS-CoV-2 specificity was absent for the second-wave clones that crested on day 37. Prior to infection, memory already included some responding clones, suggesting cross-reactive memory joined. Of the contracting clones, CD4+ ones lay mainly in CM and EM, and CD8+ ones in EMRA.

TCRdb reanalysed the 5' RACE reads using MiXCR and keeps one entry per CDR3 protein. This table has under 450,000 distinct CDR3 sequences, 20% to 30% appearing once. The chain has TRBV20-1 and TRBJ1-2; 11 nucleotides agree with TRBD1. Sequencing was done on a sample of PBMCs or a T cell subset sorted from them (not recorded which). The clonotype was recovered from an adult woman who had mild COVID-19 (a few samples of this study predate the infection). Cell type and time point are not known. The CDR3 loop reads CSAPGQGAAIGGYTF. DNA of the CDR3: TGCAGTGCTCCCGGACAGGGGGCCGCGATTGGTGGCTACACCTTC.